The 8 T cell receptor beta chains listed next were all sequenced from one sample in a study of T cell clonality in common variable immunodeficiency. Antigens for these TCRs are unknown. The study's findings and limits: Reportedly, TCR beta sequences from common variable immunodeficiency showed fewer deletions and N-nucleotide insertions.

The assay was immunoSEQ multiplex PCR, and TCRdb's table has in-frame clones only and misses some. The counts give about 28,000 clones, none of them seen only once; less than 3.5% is held by the top ten. The sequenced material came from peripheral blood mononuclear cells. The receptors shown here come from a human donor with common variable immunodeficiency.

This clone was seen repeatedly, ten times or more. From the germline J gene comes the end of the CDR3, since the read stops 3 residues before it. The chain links TRBV7-6 to TRBJ2-3; 10 positions match TRBD2. Germline assignment: CDR1 SGHVS and CDR2 FNYEAQ. The CDR3 is 16 amino acids. Losses at the gene ends were 4 bases for V and 6 bases for J; bases not matched to a gene: 10. CDR3: CASSSVGTSVPDTQYF. The covered CDR3 bases are TGTGCCAGCAGCTCCGTCGGGACTAGCGTCCCCGATACG.

The table lists this clone with many counts. The missing CDR3 end, 3 residues past where the read stops, is filled in from the germline J gene. The chain carries TRBV5-1 and TRBJ2-5, with D possibly being TRBD1 (5 bases). The CDR3 spans 14 residues. V was trimmed by 5 bases and J by 5 bases, leaving 16 bases between them. The germline V gene encodes CDR1 SGHRS and CDR2 YFSETQ. CDR3 in amino acids: CASRTEQRTETQYF. The sequenced part of the CDR3 DNA is TGCGCCAGCAGGACAGAACAAAGAACCGAGACC.

Many counts were recorded for this clone. The observed sequence ends 3 residues before the CDR3 terminus, with the missing tail filled in from the germline J gene. The chain employs TRBV19 and TRBJ2-1; no definite D call. This CDR3 is built from 13 residues. CDR1 is LNHDA and CDR2 is SQIVND in the germline V gene (reference sequence). Trimming took 7 bases from V and 2 from J, leaving 9 bases between them. The CDR3 here is CASKAGTYNEQFF. CDR3 bases read: TGTGCCAGTAAGGCTGGTACCTACAATGAG.

The sample holds a few counts of this clone. The CDR3 goes on 3 residues after the read ends, and that part is filled in from the germline J gene. This sequence joins TRBV29-1 and TRBJ2-1, with D perhaps TRBD1 (6 bases). Trimming took 2 bases from V and 4 from J, leaving 21 bases between them. This CDR3 has 17 residues. CDR1 and CDR2 (germline): SQVTM, ANQGSEA. CDR3 amino acids: CSVERGGDSPDYNEQFF. The CDR3 DNA, read in part, is TGCAGCGTTGAAAGAGGGGGAGACAGCCCAGATTACAATGAG.

This clone was counted at least ten times. The missing CDR3 end, 3 residues past where the read stops, is filled in from the germline J gene. The rearrangement links TRBV10-3 to TRBJ1-3; a weak D match, TRBD1 (5 bases). The CDR3 spans 13 residues. The germline V and J ends were trimmed by 11 bases and 5 bases, with 16 bases remaining between them. The germline V gene has CDR1 ENHRY and CDR2 SYGVKD. The DNA read from the CDR3 is TGTGCCCTCACGGCGGGACTAAGAAACACC. Translation: CALTAGLRNT. The whole CDR3 protein reads CALTAGLRNTIYF.

This clone was detected ten times or more. Coverage ceases 3 residues before the CDR3 finishes, and the germline J gene fills in the end. The chain links TRBV7-9 to TRBJ1-1, with TRBD1 identical over 7 bases. Trimming removed 5 bases from V and 0 bases from J; junction bases left unmatched: 3. The germline V gene has CDR1 SEHNR and CDR2 FQNEAQ (reference sequence). The length of the CDR3 is 14 residues. The DNA read from the CDR3 is TGTGCCAGCAGCCGGGACAGCATGAACACTGAA. This encodes CASSRDSMNTE. In full, the CDR3 is CASSRDSMNTEAFF.

The sample holds a few counts of this clone. The CDR3 is cut off 3 residues early in the read; its end comes from the germline J gene. The V gene is TRBV20-1, the J gene TRBJ2-1; D is perhaps TRBD2 (5 bases). Germline CDR1 DFQATT, CDR2 SNEGSKA (reference sequence). This CDR3 is built from 14 residues. V shed 5 bases and J shed 4 bases, with 15 bases lying between them. The CDR3 reads CSAEVTRGYNEQFF. The sequenced part of the CDR3 DNA is TGCAGTGCTGAGGTCACTAGAGGGTACAATGAG.

This clone was found many times. The missing CDR3 end, 3 residues past where the read stops, is filled in from the germline J gene. This chain joins TRBV2 and TRBJ2-3; TRBD2 agrees at 8 bases. The CDR3 is 13 residues long. V trimming: 5 bases; J trimming: 5 bases; junction bases outside the gene matches: 3. The V gene's germline CDR1 is SNHLY and CDR2 FYNNEI. Incomplete CDR3 DNA: TGTGCCAGCAGTTATACTAGCGGAGATACG. This translates into CASSYTSGDT. The CDR3 in its entirety is CASSYTSGDTQYF.